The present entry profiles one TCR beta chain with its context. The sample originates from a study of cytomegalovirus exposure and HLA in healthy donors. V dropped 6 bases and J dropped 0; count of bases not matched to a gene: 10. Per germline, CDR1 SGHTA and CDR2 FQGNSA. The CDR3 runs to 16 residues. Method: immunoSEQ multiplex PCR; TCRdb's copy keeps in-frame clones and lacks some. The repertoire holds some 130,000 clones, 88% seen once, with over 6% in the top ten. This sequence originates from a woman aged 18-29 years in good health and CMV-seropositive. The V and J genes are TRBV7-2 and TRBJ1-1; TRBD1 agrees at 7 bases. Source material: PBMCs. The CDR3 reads CASSFRGLTMNTEAFF. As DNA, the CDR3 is TGTGCCAGCAGTTTTAGGGGGCTTACCATGAACACTGAAGCTTTCTTT.